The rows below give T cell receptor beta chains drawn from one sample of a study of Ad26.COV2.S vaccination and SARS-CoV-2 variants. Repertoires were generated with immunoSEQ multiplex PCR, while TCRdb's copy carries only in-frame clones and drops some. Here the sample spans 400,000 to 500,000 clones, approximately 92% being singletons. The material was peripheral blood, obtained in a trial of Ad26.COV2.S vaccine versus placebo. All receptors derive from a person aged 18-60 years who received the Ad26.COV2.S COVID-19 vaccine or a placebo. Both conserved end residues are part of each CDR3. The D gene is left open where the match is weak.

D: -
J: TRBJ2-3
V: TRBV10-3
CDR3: CAISASGSVDTQYF

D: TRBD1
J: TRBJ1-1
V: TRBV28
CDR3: CATRGQGTEAFF

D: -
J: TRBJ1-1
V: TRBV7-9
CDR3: CASSRGRTEAFF

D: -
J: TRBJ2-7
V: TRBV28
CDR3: CASSGGASGYYEQYF

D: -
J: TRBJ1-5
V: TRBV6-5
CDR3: CASHSPSNQPQHF

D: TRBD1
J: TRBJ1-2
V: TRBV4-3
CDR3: CASSQLGQVHGYTF

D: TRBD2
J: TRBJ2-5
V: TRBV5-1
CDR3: CASRSAGVQETQYF

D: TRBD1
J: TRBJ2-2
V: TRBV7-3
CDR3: CASSQGAPGGELFF

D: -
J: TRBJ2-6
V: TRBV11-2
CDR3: CASSLQGSGANVLTF

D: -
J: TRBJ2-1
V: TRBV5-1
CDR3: CASSSLYSDEQFF

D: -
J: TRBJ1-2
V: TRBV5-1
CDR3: CASSLNSAGYTF

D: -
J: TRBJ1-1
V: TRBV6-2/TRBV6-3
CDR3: CASSDRRTEAFF

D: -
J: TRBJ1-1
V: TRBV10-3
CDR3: CAISLVGVGGTEAFF

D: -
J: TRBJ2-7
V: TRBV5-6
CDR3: CASSLFPGSYEQYF

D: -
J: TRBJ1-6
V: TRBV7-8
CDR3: CASSLGGASMSPLHF

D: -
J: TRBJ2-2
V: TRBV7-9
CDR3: CASGLLSNTGELFF

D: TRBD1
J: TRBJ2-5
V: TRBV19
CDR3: CASSRRDREETQYF

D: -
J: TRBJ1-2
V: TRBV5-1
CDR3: CASSPRDKYYPNYGYTF

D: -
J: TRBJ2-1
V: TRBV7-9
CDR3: CASSPRLNEQFF

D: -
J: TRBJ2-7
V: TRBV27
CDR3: CASSTDSSYEQYF

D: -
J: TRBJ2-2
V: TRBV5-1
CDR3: CASSLAGTAPDTGELFF

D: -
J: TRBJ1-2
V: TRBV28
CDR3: CASLRGRDYGYTF

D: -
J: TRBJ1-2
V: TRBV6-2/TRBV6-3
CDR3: CASSNRRVYGYTF

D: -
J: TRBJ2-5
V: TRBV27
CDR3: CASGSIGSETQYF

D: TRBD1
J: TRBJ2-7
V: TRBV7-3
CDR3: CASSLAHRGSNEQYF

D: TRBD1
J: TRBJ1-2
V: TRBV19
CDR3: CASSIGTGANYGYTF

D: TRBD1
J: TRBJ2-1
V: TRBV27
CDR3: CASSSPGTGLNEQFF

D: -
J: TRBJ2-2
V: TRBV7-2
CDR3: CASSLGTETGELFF

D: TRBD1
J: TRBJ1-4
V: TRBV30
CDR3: CAAPGQGGKLFF

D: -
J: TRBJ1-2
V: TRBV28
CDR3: CASSSLWGGWYGYTF

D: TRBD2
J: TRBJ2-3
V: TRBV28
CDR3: CASSSLAGLGTQYF

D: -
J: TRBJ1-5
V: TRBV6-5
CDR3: CAEKPSTYSNQPQHF

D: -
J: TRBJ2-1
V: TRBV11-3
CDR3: CASSLRGLDNFNEQFF

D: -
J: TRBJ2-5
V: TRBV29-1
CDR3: CSVLGPPRRETQYF

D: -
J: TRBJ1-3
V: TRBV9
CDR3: CASSFLDRAIYF

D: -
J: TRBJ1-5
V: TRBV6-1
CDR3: CASSEPVEWLQPQHF

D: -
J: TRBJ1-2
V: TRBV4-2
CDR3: CASSQGGAGTYGYTF

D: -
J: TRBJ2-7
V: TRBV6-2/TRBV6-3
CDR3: CASSRVRGTYEQYF

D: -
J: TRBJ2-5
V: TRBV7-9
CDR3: CASSLLPKTGQETQYF

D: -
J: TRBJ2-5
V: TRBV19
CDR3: CASSREIFQETQYF

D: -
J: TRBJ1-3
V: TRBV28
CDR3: CASRVRGSGNTIYF

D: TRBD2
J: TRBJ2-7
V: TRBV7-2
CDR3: CASSLLAGGPYEQYF

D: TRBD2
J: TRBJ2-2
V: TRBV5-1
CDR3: CASSYLAGLNTGELFF

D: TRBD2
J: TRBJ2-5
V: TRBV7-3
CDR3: CASSLIAGPQETQYF

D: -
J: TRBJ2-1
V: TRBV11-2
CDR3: CASSLETGNEQFF

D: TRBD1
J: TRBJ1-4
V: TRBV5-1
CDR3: CASRSQTGGDEKLFF

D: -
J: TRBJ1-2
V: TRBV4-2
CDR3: CASSLHRTITNYGYTF

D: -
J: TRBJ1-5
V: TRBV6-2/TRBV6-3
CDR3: CASTPQPPIQPQHF

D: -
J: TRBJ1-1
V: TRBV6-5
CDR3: CASGHVEAFF

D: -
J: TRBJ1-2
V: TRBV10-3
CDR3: CAIVGTANYGYTF

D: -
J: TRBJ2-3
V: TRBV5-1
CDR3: CASTASKPTDTQYF

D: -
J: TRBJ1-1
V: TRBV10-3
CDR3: CAISDGGTEAFF

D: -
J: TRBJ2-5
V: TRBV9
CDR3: CASGGGETQYF

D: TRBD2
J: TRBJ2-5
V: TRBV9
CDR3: CASSGGYSGGAETQYF

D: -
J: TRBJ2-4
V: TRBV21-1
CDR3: CASSKRGLAKNIQYF